These 10 T cell receptor beta chains originate from one sample sequenced in a study of molecular identifiers for immune sequencing clone quantification. One entry per CDR3 protein results from TCRdb running MiXCR on the PCR reads. The data show under 350,000 distinct CDR3 sequences, roughly 24% seen once. Sequencing was done on a sample of naive CD8+ T cells from blood, with Jurkat cell RNA spiked in. Subset specified: FACS-sorted CD8+CD4-CCR7+CD45RA+ naive T cells. The source is a human donor in good health. Some libraries in this study had Jurkat cell RNA spiked in.

Points on this clonotype: It may be a read error: a sequence one base away is much more abundant. The chain combines TRBV19 with TRBJ2-7; the D is unclear. Germline V lookup: CDR1 LNHDA, CDR2 SQIVND (reference sequence). This CDR3 region has 14 residues. Trimming removed 5 bases at V and 5 bases at J, with 16 bases between. Here the CDR3 DNA reads TGTGCCAGTAGTGTTGGATCCCTCGGAAACGAGCAGTACTTC. Amino acid sequence: CASSVGSLGNEQYF.

The chain combines TRBV19 with TRBJ2-6; weak D call: TRBD2 (6 bases). Germline CDR1 reads LNHDA; CDR2 reads SQIVND (reference sequence). The CDR3 spans 14 residues. Trimming shortened V by 5 bases and J by 5 bases, and 10 bases separated the two germline ends. CDR3 sequence (DNA): TGTGCCAGTAGTGGGACTGGCAGGGCCAACGTCCTGACTTTC. Protein sequence: CASSGTGRANVLTF.

The chain links TRBV11-2 to TRBJ2-3, with D possibly being TRBD2 (6 bases). The germline V gene has CDR1 SGHAT and CDR2 FQNNGV. The CDR3 has 12 residues. V gave up 5 bases and J gave up 10 bases, with 13 bases separating them. The CDR3 bases are TGTGCCAGCAGCCCAGCCGGGACTCCGCAGTATTTT. It encodes CASSPAGTPQYF.

A remark on this clonotype: A read error is possible here, since a much larger clone lies one base away. The chain combines TRBV4-3 with TRBJ1-2; D remains ambiguous. The V gene's germline CDR1 is LGHNA and CDR2 YSLEER. The V and J ends lost 6 bases and 0 bases respectively, with 14 bases between them. This CDR3 spans 15 amino acids. DNA for the CDR3: TGCGCCAGCAGACCCGGGCCGCCCTCTAACTATGGCTACACCTTC. Encoded protein: CASRPGPPSNYGYTF.

The rearrangement links TRBV15 to TRBJ2-3; no clear D. Germline loops: CDR1 LNHNV, CDR2 YYDKDF (reference sequence). The CDR3 covers 14 residues. The ends were cut back, 5 bases at V and 2 bases at J, with 11 bases in the middle. The CDR3 sequence is CATSQDTHTDTQYF. The CDR3 DNA follows: TGTGCCACCAGCCAAGACACCCACACAGATACGCAGTATTTT.

This clonotype was counted at least ten times. This sequence joins TRBV13 and TRBJ1-1; D gene uncertain. The germline V gene encodes CDR1 PRHDT and CDR2 FYEKMQ (reference sequence). V dropped 3 bases and J dropped 1 base, with 12 bases sitting between them. The CDR3 runs 15 residues. The CDR3 DNA sequence: TGTGCCAGCAGCTTTTGGATGGATAGGAACACTGAAGCTTTCTTT. Residues: CASSFWMDRNTEAFF.

The chain couples TRBV9 to TRBJ2-3; TRBD2 matches at 15 bases. V lost 4 bases to trimming and J lost 3 bases; unmatched junction nucleotides: 12. The germline gives CDR1 SGDLS, CDR2 YYNGEE. The CDR3 runs to 19 residues. The CDR3 loop reads CASSSPGTSGRLLTDTQYF. CDR3 DNA: TGTGCCAGCAGCTCACCGGGGACTAGCGGGAGGTTGTTGACAGATACGCAGTATTTT.

The chain employs TRBV7-2 and TRBJ2-1; D remains ambiguous. The CDR3 is 13 residues long. V was clipped by 3 bases and J by 0 bases, with 3 bases between them. Germline V gives CDR1 SGHTA, CDR2 FQGNSA. The DNA of the CDR3 is TGTGCCAGCAGCTTTTACTCCTACAATGAGCAGTTCTTC. Its translation: CASSFYSYNEQFF. Full variable domain (outside the CDR3, taken from reference TRBV7-2 and TRBJ2-1): GAGVSQSPSNKVTEKGKDVELRCDPISGHTALYWYRQSLGQGLEFLIYFQGNSAPDKSGLPSDRFSAERTGGSVSTLTIQRTQQEDSAVYLCASSFYSYNEQFFGPGTRLTVL.

The table lists this clonotype with many counts. This chain connects TRBV5-6 to TRBJ2-7; a weak D match, TRBD2 (7 bases). This CDR3 spans 13 amino acids. Trimming stripped 3 bases from V and 2 bases from J, with 9 bases between. CDR1 is SGHDT, CDR2 YYEEEE, per germline. The CDR3 region is CASSSGGPYEQYF. For the CDR3, the DNA is TGTGCCAGCAGCTCCGGGGGGCCCTACGAGCAGTACTTC.

The chain has TRBV4-1 and TRBJ2-7; D is uncertain. V gave up 0 bases and J gave up 4 bases, with 10 bases separating them. Germline V gene lookup returns CDR1 MGHRA and CDR2 YSYEKL. This CDR3 is built from 14 residues. CDR3 protein: CASSQEDGTYEQYF. CDR3 nucleotides: TGCGCCAGCAGCCAAGAGGACGGAACTTACGAGCAGTACTTC.